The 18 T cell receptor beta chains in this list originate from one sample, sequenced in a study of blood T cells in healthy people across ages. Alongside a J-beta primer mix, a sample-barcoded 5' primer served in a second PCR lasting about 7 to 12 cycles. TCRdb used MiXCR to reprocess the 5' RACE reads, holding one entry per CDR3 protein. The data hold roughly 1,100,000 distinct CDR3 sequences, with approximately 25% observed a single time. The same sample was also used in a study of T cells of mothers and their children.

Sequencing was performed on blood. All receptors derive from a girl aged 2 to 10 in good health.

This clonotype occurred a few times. CDR3 residues: CSARDSPEAFF. Written as DNA, the CDR3 is TGCAGTGCTAGAGACAGCCCTGAAGCTTTCTTT. This rearrangement joins TRBV20-1 to TRBJ1-1; no definite D call. V lost 0 bases, J lost 6 bases, and 5 bases lay in between. The CDR3 runs 11 residues. CDR1 is DFQATT and CDR2 is SNEGSKA in the germline V gene (reference sequence).

CDR3 in amino acids: CASRAGGGQPQHF. Here the CDR3 DNA reads TGTGCCAGCAGGGCAGGGGGAGGTCAGCCCCAGCATTTT. The genes are TRBV28 and TRBJ1-5, with 7 bases fitting TRBD1. Germline loops: CDR1 MDHEN, CDR2 SYDVKM. V gave up 6 bases and J gave up 6 bases; unmatched junction bases: 5. The CDR3 consists of 13 residues.

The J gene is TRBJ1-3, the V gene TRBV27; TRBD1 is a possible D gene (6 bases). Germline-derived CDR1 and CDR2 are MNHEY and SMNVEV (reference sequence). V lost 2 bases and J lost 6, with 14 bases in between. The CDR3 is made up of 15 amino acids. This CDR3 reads CASSLQLPGANTIYF. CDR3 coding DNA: TGTGCCAGCAGTTTACAACTTCCAGGGGCAAACACCATATATTTT.

The chain's CDR3 is CASSYTGSETQYF. CDR3 DNA sequence: TGTGCCAGCAGTTATACGGGGTCAGAGACCCAGTACTTC. The chain links TRBV6-5 to TRBJ2-5; possible D gene TRBD2, 5 bases. Germline V lookup: CDR1 MNHEY, CDR2 SVGAGI. Trimming pared 3 bases from V and 4 bases from J, leaving 9 bases between. The CDR3 contains 13 residues.

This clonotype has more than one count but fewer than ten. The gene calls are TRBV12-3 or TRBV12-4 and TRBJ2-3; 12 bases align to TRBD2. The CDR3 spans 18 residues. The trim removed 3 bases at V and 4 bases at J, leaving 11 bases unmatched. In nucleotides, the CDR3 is TGTGCCAGCAGTTTCCCGAGAAAGCTAGCGGGGGGGCCAGATACGCAGTATTTT. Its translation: CASSFPRKLAGGPDTQYF.

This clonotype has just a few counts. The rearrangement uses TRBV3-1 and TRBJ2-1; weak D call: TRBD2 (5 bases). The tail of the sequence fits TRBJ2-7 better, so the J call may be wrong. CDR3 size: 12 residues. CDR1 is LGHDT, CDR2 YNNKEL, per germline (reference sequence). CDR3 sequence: CASSQKAGEQYF. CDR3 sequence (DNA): TGTGCCAGCAGCCAAAAGGCGGGCGAGCAGTACTTC.

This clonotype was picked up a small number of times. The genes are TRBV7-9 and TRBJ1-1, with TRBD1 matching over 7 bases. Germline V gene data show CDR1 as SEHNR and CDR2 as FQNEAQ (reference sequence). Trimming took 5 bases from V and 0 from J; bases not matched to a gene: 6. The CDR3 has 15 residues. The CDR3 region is CASSPTGQLNTEAFF. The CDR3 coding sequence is TGTGCCAGCAGCCCCACGGGACAGCTGAACACTGAAGCTTTCTTT.

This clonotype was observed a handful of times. CDR3 in amino acids: CATSEENTEAFF. The CDR3 nucleotides read TGTGCCACCAGCGAGGAGAACACTGAAGCTTTCTTT. The chain has TRBV15 and TRBJ1-1; D call uncertain. The CDR3 is 12 residues long. From germline, CDR1 is LNHNV and CDR2 YYDKDF (reference sequence). Trimming left V 5 bases short and J 1 base short, with 5 bases between. The full variable domain, in which reference TRBV15 and TRBJ1-1 provide the parts outside the CDR3, is DAMVIQNPRYQVTQFGKPVTLSCSQTLNHNVMYWYQQKSSQAPKLLFHYYDKDFNNEADTPDNFQSRRPNTSFCFLDIRSPGLGDTAMYLCATSEENTEAFFGQGTRLTVV.

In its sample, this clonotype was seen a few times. As DNA, the CDR3 is TGTGCCAGCAGTTTTTTGGGACGCGAGCAGTACTTC. Translated: CASSFLGREQYF. This chain joins TRBV28 and TRBJ2-7, with D perhaps matching TRBD1 or TRBD2 (5 bases each). Germline V CDR1 and CDR2: MDHEN, SYDVKM. Deletions cut 3 bases from V and 6 bases from J, with 9 bases between. The CDR3 extends over 12 amino acids. Using reference TRBV28 and TRBJ2-7 for the parts outside the CDR3, the full variable domain is DVKVTQSSRYLVKRTGEKVFLECVQDMDHENMFWYRQDPGLGLRLIYFSYDVKMKEKGDIPEGYSVSREKKERFSLILESASTNQTSMYLCASSFLGREQYFGPGTRLTVT.

The CDR3 sequence: CASSFPGIYNEQFF. CDR3 bases: TGTGCCAGCAGTTTTCCCGGGATCTACAATGAGCAGTTCTTC. The chain has TRBV28 and TRBJ2-1; D may be TRBD2 (5 bases). The CDR3 is made up of 14 amino acids. The germline gives CDR1 MDHEN, CDR2 SYDVKM. The V end lost 3 bases, the J end lost 3 bases, and 9 bases lay between the germline ends. The complete variable domain, with remaining parts taken from reference TRBV28 and TRBJ2-1, reads DVKVTQSSRYLVKRTGEKVFLECVQDMDHENMFWYRQDPGLGLRLIYFSYDVKMKEKGDIPEGYSVSREKKERFSLILESASTNQTSMYLCASSFPGIYNEQFFGPGTRLTVL.

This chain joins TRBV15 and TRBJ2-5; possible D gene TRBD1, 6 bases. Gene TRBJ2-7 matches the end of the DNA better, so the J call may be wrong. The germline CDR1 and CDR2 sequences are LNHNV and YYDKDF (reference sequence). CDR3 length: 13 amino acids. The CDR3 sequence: CATKDRNSHEQYF. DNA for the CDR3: TGTGCCACCAAAGACAGGAATAGCCACGAGCAGTACTTC.

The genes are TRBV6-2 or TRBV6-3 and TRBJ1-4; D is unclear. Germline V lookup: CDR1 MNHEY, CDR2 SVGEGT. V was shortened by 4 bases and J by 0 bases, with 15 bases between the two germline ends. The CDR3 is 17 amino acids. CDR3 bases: TGTGCCAGCAGTTTGTTAAGCTACGGGGCAACTAATGAAAAACTGTTTTTT. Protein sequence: CASSLLSYGATNEKLFF.

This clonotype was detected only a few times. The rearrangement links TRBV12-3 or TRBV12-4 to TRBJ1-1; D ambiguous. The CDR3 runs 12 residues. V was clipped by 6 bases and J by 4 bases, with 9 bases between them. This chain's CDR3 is CASSDTVTEAFF. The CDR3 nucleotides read TGTGCCAGCAGCGATACAGTCACTGAAGCTTTCTTT.

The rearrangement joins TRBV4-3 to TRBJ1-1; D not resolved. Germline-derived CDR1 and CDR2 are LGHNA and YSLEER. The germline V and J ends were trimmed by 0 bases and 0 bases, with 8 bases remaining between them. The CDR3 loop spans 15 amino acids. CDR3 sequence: CASSQEAGMNTEAFF. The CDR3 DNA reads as TGCGCCAGCAGCCAAGAGGCGGGGATGAACACTGAAGCTTTCTTT.

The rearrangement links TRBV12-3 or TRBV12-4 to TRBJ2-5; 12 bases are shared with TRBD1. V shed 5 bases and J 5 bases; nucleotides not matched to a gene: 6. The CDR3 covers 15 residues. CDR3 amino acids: CASSPGTGGIETQYF. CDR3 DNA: TGTGCCAGCAGTCCTGGGACAGGGGGCATCGAGACCCAGTACTTC.

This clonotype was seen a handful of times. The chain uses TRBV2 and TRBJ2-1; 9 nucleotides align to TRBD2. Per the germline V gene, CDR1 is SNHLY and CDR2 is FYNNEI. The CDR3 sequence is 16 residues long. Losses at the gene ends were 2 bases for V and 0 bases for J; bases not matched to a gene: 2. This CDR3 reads CASSESGRHSYNEQFF. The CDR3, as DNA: TGTGCCAGCAGTGAAAGCGGGAGGCACTCCTACAATGAGCAGTTCTTC. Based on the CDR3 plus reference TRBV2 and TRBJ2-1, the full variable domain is EPEVTQTPSHQVTQMGQEVILRCVPISNHLYFYWYRQILGQKVEFLVSFYNNEISEKSEIFDDQFSVERPDGSNFTLKIRSTKLEDSAMYFCASSESGRHSYNEQFFGPGTRLTVL.

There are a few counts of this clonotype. The chain's CDR3 is CASSPRFGQGGGMKENSPLHF. DNA for the CDR3: TGTGCCAGCAGTCCCCGTTTCGGACAGGGTGGTGGAATGAAGGAGAATTCACCCCTCCACTTT. The V call is TRBV6-1, the J call TRBJ1-6; TRBD1 aligns across 8 bases. Unmatched junction bases numbered 25, after V lost 5 bases and J lost 7 bases. Germline CDR1 MNHNS, CDR2 SASEGT. The CDR3 is 21 residues long.

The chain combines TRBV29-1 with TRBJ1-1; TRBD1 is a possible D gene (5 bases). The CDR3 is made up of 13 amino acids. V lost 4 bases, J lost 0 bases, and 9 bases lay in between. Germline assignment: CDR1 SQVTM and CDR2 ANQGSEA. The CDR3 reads CSVVGAMNTEAFF. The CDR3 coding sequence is TGCAGCGTTGTTGGGGCCATGAACACTGAAGCTTTCTTT.